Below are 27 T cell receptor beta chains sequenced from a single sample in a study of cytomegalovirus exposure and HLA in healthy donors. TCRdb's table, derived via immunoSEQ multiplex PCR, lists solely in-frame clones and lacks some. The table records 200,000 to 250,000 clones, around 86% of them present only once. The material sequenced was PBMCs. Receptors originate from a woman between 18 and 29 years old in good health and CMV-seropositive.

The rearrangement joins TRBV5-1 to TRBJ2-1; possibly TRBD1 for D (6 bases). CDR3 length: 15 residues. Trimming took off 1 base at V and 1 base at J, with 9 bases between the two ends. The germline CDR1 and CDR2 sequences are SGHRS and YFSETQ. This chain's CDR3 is CASSLNRASYNEQFF. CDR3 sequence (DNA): TGCGCCAGCAGCTTGAACAGGGCATCCTACAATGAGCAGTTCTTC.

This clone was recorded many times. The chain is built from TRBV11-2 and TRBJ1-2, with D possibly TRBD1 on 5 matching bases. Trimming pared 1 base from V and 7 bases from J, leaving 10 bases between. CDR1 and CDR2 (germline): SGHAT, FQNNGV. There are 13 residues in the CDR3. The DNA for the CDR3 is TGTGCCAGCAGCTTAGGGACAATCGGTGGCTACACCTTC. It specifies CASSLGTIGGYTF.

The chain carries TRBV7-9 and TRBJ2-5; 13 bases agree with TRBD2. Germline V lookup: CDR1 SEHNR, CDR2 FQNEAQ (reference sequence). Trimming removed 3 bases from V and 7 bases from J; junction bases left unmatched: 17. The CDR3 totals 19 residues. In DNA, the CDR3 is TGTGCCAGCAGCTTTGCGGGTCGGGTTGGACTAGCGGGAGTAGGGACCCAGTACTTC. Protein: CASSFAGRVGLAGVGTQYF.

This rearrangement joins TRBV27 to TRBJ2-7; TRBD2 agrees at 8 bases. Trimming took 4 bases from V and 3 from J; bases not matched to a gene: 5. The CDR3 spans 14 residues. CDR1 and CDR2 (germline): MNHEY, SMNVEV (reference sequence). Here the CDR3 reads CASSSPGGNYEQYF. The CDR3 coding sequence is TGTGCCAGCAGTTCCCCGGGAGGGAACTACGAGCAGTACTTC.

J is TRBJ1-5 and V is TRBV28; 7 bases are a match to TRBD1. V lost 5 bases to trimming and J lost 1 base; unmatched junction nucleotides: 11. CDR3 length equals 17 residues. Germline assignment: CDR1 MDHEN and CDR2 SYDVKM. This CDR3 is CASSPRTGWSSNQPQHF. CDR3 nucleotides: TGTGCCAGCAGTCCTAGGACAGGCTGGTCGAGCAATCAGCCCCAGCATTTT.

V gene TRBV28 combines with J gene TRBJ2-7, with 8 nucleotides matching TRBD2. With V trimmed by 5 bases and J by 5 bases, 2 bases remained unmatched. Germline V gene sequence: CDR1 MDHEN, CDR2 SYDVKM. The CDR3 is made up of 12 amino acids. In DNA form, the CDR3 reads TGTGCCAGCAGTCCGGGGGGGCACGAGCAGTACTTC. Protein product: CASSPGGHEQYF.

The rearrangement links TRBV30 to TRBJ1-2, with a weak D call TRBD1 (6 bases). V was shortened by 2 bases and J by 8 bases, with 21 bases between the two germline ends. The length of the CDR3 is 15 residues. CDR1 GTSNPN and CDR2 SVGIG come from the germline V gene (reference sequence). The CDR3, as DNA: TGTGCCTGGAGTATGCGACCGGGACAAACGTGGGGCTACACCTTC. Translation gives CAWSMRPGQTWGYTF. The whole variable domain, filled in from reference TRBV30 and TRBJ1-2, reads SQTIHQWPATLVQPVGSPLSLECTVEGTSNPNLYWYRQAAGRGLQLLFYSVGIGQISSEVPQNLSASRPQDRQFILSSKKLLLSDSGFYLCAWSMRPGQTWGYTFGSGTRLTVV.

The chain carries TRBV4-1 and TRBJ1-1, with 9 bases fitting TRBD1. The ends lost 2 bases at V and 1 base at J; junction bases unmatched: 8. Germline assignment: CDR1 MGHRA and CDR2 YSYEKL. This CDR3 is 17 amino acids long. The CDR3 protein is CASSQYAHRGPNTEAFF. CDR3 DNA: TGCGCCAGCAGCCAATACGCCCACAGGGGGCCGAACACTGAAGCTTTCTTT.

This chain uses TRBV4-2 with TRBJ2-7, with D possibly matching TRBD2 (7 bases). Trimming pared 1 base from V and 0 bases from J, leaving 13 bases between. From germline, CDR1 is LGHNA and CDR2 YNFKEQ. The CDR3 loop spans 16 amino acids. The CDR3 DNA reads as TGTGCCAGCAGCCAAGCGGGAGGACAGAGCTCCTACGAGCAGTACTTC. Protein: CASSQAGGQSSYEQYF.

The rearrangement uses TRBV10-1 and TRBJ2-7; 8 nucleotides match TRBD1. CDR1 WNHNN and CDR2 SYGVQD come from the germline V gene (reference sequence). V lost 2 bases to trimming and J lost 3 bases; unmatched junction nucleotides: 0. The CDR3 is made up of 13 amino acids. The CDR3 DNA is TGCGCCAGCAGTGAGGACAGGGGCTACGAGCAGTACTTC. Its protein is CASSEDRGYEQYF.

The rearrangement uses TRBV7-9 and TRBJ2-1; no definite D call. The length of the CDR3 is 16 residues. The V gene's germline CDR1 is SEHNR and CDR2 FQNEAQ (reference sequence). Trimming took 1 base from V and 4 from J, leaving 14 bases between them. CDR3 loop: CASSLGGATRYNEQFF. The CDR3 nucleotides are TGTGCCAGCAGCTTAGGTGGCGCTACGAGGTACAATGAGCAGTTCTTC.

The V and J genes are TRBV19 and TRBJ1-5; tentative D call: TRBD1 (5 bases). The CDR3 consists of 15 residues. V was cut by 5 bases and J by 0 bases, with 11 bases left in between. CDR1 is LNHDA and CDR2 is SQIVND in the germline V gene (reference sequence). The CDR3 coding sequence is TGTGCCAGTAGTGTACGACAGTTTAGCAATCAGCCCCAGCATTTT. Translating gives CASSVRQFSNQPQHF.

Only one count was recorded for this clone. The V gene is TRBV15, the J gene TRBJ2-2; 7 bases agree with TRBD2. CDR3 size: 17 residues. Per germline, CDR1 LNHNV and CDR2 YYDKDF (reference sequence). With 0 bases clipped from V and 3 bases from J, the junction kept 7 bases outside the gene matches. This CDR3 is CATSRDEAGVDTGELFF. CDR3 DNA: TGTGCCACCAGCAGAGATGAGGCGGGAGTAGACACCGGGGAGCTGTTTTTT.

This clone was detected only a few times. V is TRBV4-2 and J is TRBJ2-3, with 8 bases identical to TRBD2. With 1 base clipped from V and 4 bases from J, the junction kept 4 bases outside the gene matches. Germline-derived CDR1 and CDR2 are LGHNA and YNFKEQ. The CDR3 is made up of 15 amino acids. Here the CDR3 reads CASSQAGGPSDTQYF. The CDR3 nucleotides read TGTGCCAGCAGCCAAGCGGGAGGGCCCTCAGATACGCAGTATTTT.

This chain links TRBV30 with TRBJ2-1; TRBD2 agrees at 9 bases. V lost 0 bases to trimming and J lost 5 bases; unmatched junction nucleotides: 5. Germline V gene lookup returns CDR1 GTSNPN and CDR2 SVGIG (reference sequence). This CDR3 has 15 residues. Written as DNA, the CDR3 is TGTGCCTGGAGTGTAATTGCGGGAGGGAACAATGAGCAGTTCTTC. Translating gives CAWSVIAGGNNEQFF. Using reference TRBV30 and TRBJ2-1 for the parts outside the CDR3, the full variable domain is SQTIHQWPATLVQPVGSPLSLECTVEGTSNPNLYWYRQAAGRGLQLLFYSVGIGQISSEVPQNLSASRPQDRQFILSSKKLLLSDSGFYLCAWSVIAGGNNEQFFGPGTRLTVL.

This CDR3 is CASRPQGTDTQYF. CDR3 bases: TGTGCCTCCCGCCCCCAGGGGACAGATACGCAGTATTTT. The V and J genes are TRBV28 and TRBJ2-3; the D gene is possibly TRBD1 (6 bases). CDR1 and CDR2 from the germline V gene are MDHEN and SYDVKM. V shed 11 bases and J shed 3 bases, with 15 bases lying between them. The CDR3 is made up of 13 amino acids.

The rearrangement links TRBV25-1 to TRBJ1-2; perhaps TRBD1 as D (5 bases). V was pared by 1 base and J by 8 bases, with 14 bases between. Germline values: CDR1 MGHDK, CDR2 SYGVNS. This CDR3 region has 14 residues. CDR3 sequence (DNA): TGTGCCAGCAGTGAATTAGGGTCAGGGTCGGGCTACACCTTC. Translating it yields CASSELGSGSGYTF.

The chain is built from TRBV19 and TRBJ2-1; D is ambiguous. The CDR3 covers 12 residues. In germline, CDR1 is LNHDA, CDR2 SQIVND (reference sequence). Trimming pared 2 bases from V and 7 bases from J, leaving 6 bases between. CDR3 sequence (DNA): TGTGCCAGTAGTATAATCGGGAATGAGCAGTTCTTC. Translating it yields CASSIIGNEQFF.

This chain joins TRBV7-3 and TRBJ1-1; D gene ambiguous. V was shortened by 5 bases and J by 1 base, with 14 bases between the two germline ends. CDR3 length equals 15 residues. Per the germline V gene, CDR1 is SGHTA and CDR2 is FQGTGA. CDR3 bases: TGTGCCAGCAGCACGAACTCCCTCCGGAACACTGAAGCTTTCTTT. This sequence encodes CASSTNSLRNTEAFF.

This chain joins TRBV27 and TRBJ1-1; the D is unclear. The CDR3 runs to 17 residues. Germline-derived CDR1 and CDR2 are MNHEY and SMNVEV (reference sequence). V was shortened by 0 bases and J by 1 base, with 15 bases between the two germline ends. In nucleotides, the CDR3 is TGTGCCAGCAGTTTATCCCCTTCGTGGCAGAAGAACACTGAAGCTTTCTTT. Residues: CASSLSPSWQKNTEAFF.

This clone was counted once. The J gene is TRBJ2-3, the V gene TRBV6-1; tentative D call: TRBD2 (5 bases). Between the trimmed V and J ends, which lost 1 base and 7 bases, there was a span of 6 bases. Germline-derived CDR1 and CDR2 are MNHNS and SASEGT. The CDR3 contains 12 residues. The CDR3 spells CASSEGTYTQYF. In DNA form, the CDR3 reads TGTGCCAGCAGTGAAGGGACTTATACGCAGTATTTT.

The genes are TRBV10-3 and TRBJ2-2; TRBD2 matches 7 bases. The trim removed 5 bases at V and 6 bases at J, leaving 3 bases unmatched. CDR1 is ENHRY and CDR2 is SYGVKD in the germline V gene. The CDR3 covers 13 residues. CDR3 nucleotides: TGTGCCATCAGTCTAGCGGCCCCCGGGGAGCTGTTTTTT. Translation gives CAISLAAPGELFF.

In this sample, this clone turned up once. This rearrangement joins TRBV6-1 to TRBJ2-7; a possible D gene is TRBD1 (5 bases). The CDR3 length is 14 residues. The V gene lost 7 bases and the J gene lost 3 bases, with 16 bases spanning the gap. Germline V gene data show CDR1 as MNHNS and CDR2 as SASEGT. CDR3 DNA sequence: TGTGCCAGCAAATTTCGTCAGCAGGGCTACGAGCAGTACTTC. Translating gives CASKFRQQGYEQYF.

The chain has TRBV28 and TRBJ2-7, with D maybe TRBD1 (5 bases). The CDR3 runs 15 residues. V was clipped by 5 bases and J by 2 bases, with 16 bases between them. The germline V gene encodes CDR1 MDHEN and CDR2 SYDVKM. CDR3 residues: CASSQPLDSAYEQYF. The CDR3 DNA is TGTGCCAGCAGTCAACCTCTAGACAGCGCCTACGAGCAGTACTTC.

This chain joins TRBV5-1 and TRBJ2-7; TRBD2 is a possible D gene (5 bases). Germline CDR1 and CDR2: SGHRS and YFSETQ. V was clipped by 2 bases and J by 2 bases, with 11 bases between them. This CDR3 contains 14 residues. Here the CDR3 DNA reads TGCGCCAGCAGCTTAGTGGACGGGGCCTACGAGCAGTACTTC. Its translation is CASSLVDGAYEQYF.

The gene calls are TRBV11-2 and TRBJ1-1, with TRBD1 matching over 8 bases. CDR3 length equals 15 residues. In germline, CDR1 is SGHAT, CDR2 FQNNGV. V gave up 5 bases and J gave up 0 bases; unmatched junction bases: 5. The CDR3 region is CASSHQGAVNTEAFF. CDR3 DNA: TGTGCCAGCAGCCATCAGGGGGCGGTGAACACTGAAGCTTTCTTT.

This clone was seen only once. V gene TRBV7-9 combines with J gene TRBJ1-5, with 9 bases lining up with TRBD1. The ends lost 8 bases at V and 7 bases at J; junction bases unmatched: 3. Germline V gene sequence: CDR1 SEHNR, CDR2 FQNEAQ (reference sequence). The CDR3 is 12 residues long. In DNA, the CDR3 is TGTGCCAGCCAACAGGGGGCCCAGCCCCAGCATTTT. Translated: CASQQGAQPQHF. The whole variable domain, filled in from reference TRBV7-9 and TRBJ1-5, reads DTGVSQNPRHKITKRGQNVTFRCDPISEHNRLYWYRQTLGQGPEFLTYFQNEAQLEKSRLLSDRFSAERPKGSFSTLEIQRTEQGDSAMYLCASQQGAQPQHFGDGTRLSIL.